This entry lists 24 T cell receptor beta chains sequenced from one sample in a study of blood T cell repertoires in COVID-19. Profiling relied on immunoSEQ multiplex PCR, and the TCRdb table lists in-frame clones only, not all of them. The profile shows roughly 30,000 clones, around 73% of them singletons. The sequenced sample consisted of peripheral blood. Receptors originate from a woman aged 55 to 70 with acute or convalescent COVID-19.

This clone has only a few counts. The genes are TRBV30 and TRBJ2-3; possible D gene TRBD2, 6 bases. CDR3 length: 14 amino acids. With 7 bases removed from V and 2 bases from J, the gap between germline ends came to 16 bases. Germline V gene data show CDR1 as GTSNPN and CDR2 as SVGIG (reference sequence). This chain's CDR3 is CALSSGTYTDTQYF. In nucleotides, the CDR3 is TGTGCCTTAAGTTCAGGGACTTACACAGATACGCAGTATTTT.

The chain couples TRBV6-1 to TRBJ1-5; 7 bases map to TRBD1. The CDR3 is 16 amino acids. Germline CDR1 is MNHNS and CDR2 is SASEGT. The ends lost 1 base at V and 2 bases at J; junction bases unmatched: 5. The CDR3 DNA reads as TGTGCCAGCAGTGAAGTGACAGGGATCGGCAATCAGCCCCAGCATTTT. As protein: CASSEVTGIGNQPQHF.

J is TRBJ1-1 and V is TRBV20-1; 9 positions agree with TRBD1. The J segment lost 11 bases and the V segment lost 5 bases, leaving 3 bases of the junction unmatched. The length of the CDR3 is 10 residues. Germline loops: CDR1 DFQATT, CDR2 SNEGSKA (reference sequence). The DNA for the CDR3 is TGCAGTGCTCGTGGACAGGGGGCTTTCTTT. Translated: CSARGQGAFF.

This chain connects TRBV11-3 to TRBJ2-3, with D possibly matching TRBD2 (5 bases). This CDR3 has 13 amino acids. Deletions cut 2 bases from V and 10 bases from J, with 13 bases between. Germline values: CDR1 SGHNT, CDR2 YENEEA. The DNA of the CDR3 is TGTGCCAGCAGCTTATCGATCGGGGATGCGCAGTATTTT. This translates into CASSLSIGDAQYF.

This chain links TRBV18 with TRBJ2-1, with D possibly TRBD2 on 7 matching bases. The CDR3 sequence is 14 residues long. Germline V gene lookup returns CDR1 KGHSH and CDR2 LQKENI. V was trimmed by 6 bases and J by 6 bases, leaving 15 bases between them. CDR3 coding DNA: TGTGCCAGCTCCCTACAGGGAGGGGCCAATGAGCAGTTCTTC. Encoded protein: CASSLQGGANEQFF.

In this sample, this clone turned up a few times. The chain combines TRBV5-6 with TRBJ2-7; D gene ambiguous. CDR1 is SGHDT and CDR2 is YYEEEE in the germline V gene. The V gene lost 0 bases and the J gene lost 1 base, with 5 bases spanning the gap. The CDR3 has 13 amino acids. CDR3 sequence (DNA): TGTGCCAGCAGCTTGGCCCAATCCTACGAGCAGTACTTC. Translation: CASSLAQSYEQYF.

The rearrangement links TRBV5-1 to TRBJ2-3; 10 nucleotides align to TRBD1. The V and J ends lost 4 bases and 6 bases, in that order; junction bases with no gene match: 11. The CDR3 is made up of 16 amino acids. Germline V gives CDR1 SGHRS, CDR2 YFSETQ. The CDR3 sequence: CASSRDGTGDGDTQYF. DNA of the CDR3: TGCGCCAGCAGCCGGGATGGGACAGGGGATGGGGATACGCAGTATTTT.

This clone came up a few times. V and J are TRBV19 and TRBJ2-7; 7 bases line up with TRBD1. With 6 bases clipped from V and 0 bases from J, the junction kept 5 bases outside the gene matches. Germline V gene sequence: CDR1 LNHDA, CDR2 SQIVND (reference sequence). The CDR3 runs 14 residues. The chain's CDR3 is CASSERQGSYEQYF. The CDR3 region has the DNA TGTGCCAGTAGCGAACGACAGGGCTCCTACGAGCAGTACTTC.

The chain joins TRBV18 to TRBJ1-2; TRBD1 aligns across 11 bases. CDR1 is KGHSH, CDR2 LQKENI, per germline. There are 16 residues in the CDR3. J was trimmed by 4 bases and V by 3 bases; bases with no gene match: 7. The DNA of the CDR3 is TGTGCCAGCTCACCTCCCGGGACAGGGGGGACCTATGGCTACACCTTC. Its translation: CASSPPGTGGTYGYTF.

V and J are TRBV5-1 and TRBJ2-2; maybe TRBD2 (5 bases). This CDR3 region has 15 residues. Germline assignment: CDR1 SGHRS and CDR2 YFSETQ. The germline V and J ends were trimmed by 2 bases and 1 base, with 9 bases remaining between them. CDR3 protein: CASSLAEKNTGELFF. The CDR3 DNA reads TGCGCCAGCAGCTTAGCGGAGAAGAACACCGGGGAGCTGTTTTTT.

The chain carries TRBV5-4 and TRBJ1-3, with 9 bases identical to TRBD1. V dropped 4 bases and J dropped 0; count of bases not matched to a gene: 5. The length of the CDR3 is 16 residues. The V gene's germline CDR1 is SGHNT and CDR2 YYREEE (reference sequence). This CDR3 reads CASSTSGQGSGNTIYF. Written as DNA, the CDR3 is TGTGCCAGCAGCACATCGGGACAGGGCTCTGGAAACACCATATATTTT.

This chain uses TRBV6-5 with TRBJ1-1, with D uncertain. The CDR3 consists of 14 residues. The germline V and J ends were trimmed by 7 bases and 0 bases, with 12 bases remaining between them. Germline V gives CDR1 MNHEY, CDR2 SVGAGI. This CDR3 is CASKAGIMNTEAFF. The CDR3 DNA is TGTGCCAGCAAGGCAGGTATAATGAACACTGAAGCTTTCTTT.

The chain couples TRBV4-1 to TRBJ1-1, with 8 bases identical to TRBD1. CDR3 size: 16 residues. Trimming cost V 6 bases and J 0 bases; bases outside gene matches: 9. CDR1 is MGHRA, CDR2 YSYEKL, per germline. CDR3 in DNA: TGCGCCAGCAGACAAAATGGACAGGGAATGAACACTGAAGCTTTCTTT. Its translation is CASRQNGQGMNTEAFF.

This clone was counted between two and nine times. The V call is TRBV19, the J call TRBJ2-7; 8 positions match TRBD1. The CDR3 covers 12 residues. Germline CDR1 is LNHDA and CDR2 is SQIVND (reference sequence). Losses at the gene ends were 3 bases for V and 8 bases for J; bases not matched to a gene: 3. CDR3 loop: CASSMDREQQYF. CDR3 nucleotide sequence: TGTGCCAGTAGTATGGACAGGGAACAGCAGTACTTC.

The CDR3 DNA is TGCGCCACCTCGCCCGGGACAGCTTATTCACCCCTCCACTTT. Translating it yields CATSPGTAYSPLHF. The V call is TRBV10-1, the J call TRBJ1-6; 7 bases are shared with TRBD1. The germline CDR1 and CDR2 sequences are WNHNN and SYGVQD (reference sequence). The CDR3 consists of 14 residues. V shed 10 bases, J shed 8 bases, and the junction held 11 bases outside the gene matches.

The chain joins TRBV7-2 to TRBJ2-2; TRBD1 might be the D (5 bases). This CDR3 is 16 amino acids long. V was cut by 4 bases and J by 0 bases, with 12 bases left in between. Germline lookup yields CDR1 SGHTA and CDR2 FQGNSA. The CDR3 DNA follows: TGTGCCAGCAGCTCCCTAGGGGTCGCGAACACCGGGGAGCTGTTTTTT. It specifies CASSSLGVANTGELFF.

The V gene is TRBV28, the J gene TRBJ2-3; D is unresolved. V gave up 6 bases and J gave up 6 bases, with 10 bases separating them. CDR3 length: 12 residues. Germline V gives CDR1 MDHEN, CDR2 SYDVKM. The CDR3 DNA reads TGTGCCAGCAGAAGTCCCGCGGATACGCAGTATTTT. This sequence encodes CASRSPADTQYF.

The chain carries TRBV7-8 and TRBJ2-7; 8 positions match TRBD2. There are 15 residues in the CDR3. Germline CDR1 reads SGHVS; CDR2 reads FQNEAQ. Losses at the gene ends were 0 bases for V and 7 bases for J; bases not matched to a gene: 8. The CDR3 region is CASSLASGGMGEQYF. The DNA for the CDR3 is TGTGCCAGCAGCTTAGCGTCGGGGGGGATGGGAGAGCAGTACTTC.

This chain joins TRBV28 and TRBJ2-1; 7 nucleotides agree with TRBD2. Per the germline V gene, CDR1 is MDHEN and CDR2 is SYDVKM. This CDR3 is 13 amino acids long. V lost 3 bases to trimming and J lost 6 bases; unmatched junction nucleotides: 2. The CDR3 here is CASSLGGGNEQFF. The CDR3 bases are TGTGCCAGCAGTTTGGGCGGGGGCAATGAGCAGTTCTTC.

V usage is TRBV28 and J usage is TRBJ1-4; D might be TRBD1 (5 bases). Trimming pared 4 bases from V and 8 bases from J, leaving 17 bases between. Germline-derived CDR1 and CDR2 are MDHEN and SYDVKM. This CDR3 contains 15 residues. The CDR3 region has the DNA TGTGCCAGCAGTTCCTCCGGCCAGGGCGCCGAAAAACTGTTTTTT. Amino acids: CASSSSGQGAEKLFF.

The chain links TRBV6-1 to TRBJ2-2, with 14 positions matching TRBD2. V gave up 4 bases and J gave up 7 bases; unmatched junction bases: 14. Germline V gene data show CDR1 as MNHNS and CDR2 as SASEGT. The CDR3 has 19 amino acids. CDR3 sequence reads: CASSAGTSGGDWVGGELFF. The CDR3 DNA reads as TGTGCCAGCAGTGCCGGGACTAGCGGGGGAGATTGGGTTGGCGGGGAGCTGTTTTTT.

With respect to this clone: Compared with germline, one end of the junction differs, possibly owing to a read error. J is TRBJ2-7 and V is TRBV7-9; 11 bases agree with TRBD2. This CDR3 is built from 14 residues. Per germline, CDR1 SEHNR and CDR2 FQNEAQ (reference sequence). As DNA, the CDR3 is TGTGCCAGCAGTTTAGCGGGGGGGCCTTACGAGCAGTACTTC. Amino acids: CASSLAGGPYEQYF. Based on the CDR3 plus reference TRBV7-9 and TRBJ2-7, the full variable domain is DTGVSQNPRHKITKRGQNVTFRCDPISEHNRLYWYRQTLGQGPEFLTYFQNEAQLEKSRLLSDRFSAERPKGSFSTLEIQRTEQGDSAMYLCASSLAGGPYEQYFGPGTRLTVT.

The chain joins TRBV7-9 to TRBJ2-7; TRBD1 aligns across 8 bases. The germline CDR1 and CDR2 sequences are SEHNR and FQNEAQ (reference sequence). With V trimmed by 5 bases and J by 3 bases, 6 bases remained unmatched. The length of the CDR3 is 14 residues. In nucleotides, the CDR3 is TGTGCCAGCAGCGACCGGGACAGGAGCTACGAGCAGTACTTC. Translating gives CASSDRDRSYEQYF.

The table lists this clone with a few counts. This chain joins TRBV27 and TRBJ2-1, with 7 bases fitting TRBD1. CDR3 length: 15 amino acids. Germline V gene sequence: CDR1 MNHEY, CDR2 SMNVEV (reference sequence). V lost 5 bases, J lost 2 bases, and 6 bases stayed unmatched. CDR3 protein: CASSILTGTYNEQFF. As DNA, the CDR3 is TGTGCCAGCAGTATCTTGACAGGGACCTACAATGAGCAGTTCTTC.